Each of the 14 T cell receptor beta chains below was sequenced from the same sample in a study of blood T cell repertoires in COVID-19. The assay was immunoSEQ multiplex PCR, and TCRdb's table has in-frame clones only and misses some. Of approximately 290,000 clones detected, around 90% appear once; the ten largest clones hold 3.5% to 4.5%. The source material was PBMCs or T cells enriched from blood (not recorded which). These receptors came from a woman between 18 and 30 years old with acute COVID-19.

This clone was counted between two and nine times. The chain uses TRBV19 and TRBJ1-2; a weak D match, TRBD1 (6 bases). The CDR3 totals 14 residues. V was pared by 4 bases and J by 2 bases, with 11 bases between. CDR1 and CDR2 from the germline V gene are LNHDA and SQIVND (reference sequence). The CDR3: CASSTLDSNYGYTF. CDR3 bases: TGTGCCAGTAGTACTCTGGACAGCAACTATGGCTACACCTTC.

This sequence joins TRBV14 and TRBJ2-6; D might be TRBD2 (5 bases). This CDR3 contains 16 residues. V lost 1 base, J lost 2 bases, and 9 bases lay in between. CDR1 SGHDN and CDR2 FVKESK come from the germline V gene. The CDR3 region is CASSQGLAAGANVLTF. The CDR3 nucleotides are TGTGCCAGCAGCCAAGGCCTAGCTGCTGGGGCCAACGTCCTGACTTTC. The variable domain in full, with the rest retrieved from reference TRBV14 and TRBJ2-6, is EAGVTQFPSHSVIEKGQTVTLRCDPISGHDNLYWYRRVMGKEIKFLLHFVKESKQDESGMPNNRFLAERTGGTYSTLKVQPAELEDSGVYFCASSQGLAAGANVLTFGAGSRLTVL.

The J gene is TRBJ2-1, the V gene TRBV9; possible D gene TRBD2, 5 bases. The V end was cut by 3 bases, the J end by 10 bases, with 14 bases between. This CDR3 has 13 amino acids. Germline V gives CDR1 SGDLS, CDR2 YYNGEE. CDR3 protein: CASSGKSDLEQFF. CDR3 coding DNA: TGTGCCAGCAGCGGGAAGTCGGACTTAGAGCAGTTCTTC.

The chain uses TRBV9 and TRBJ2-2; D is unresolved. Trimming stripped 3 bases from V and 1 base from J, with 7 bases between. CDR1 and CDR2 from the germline V gene are SGDLS and YYNGEE. The CDR3 is 14 residues long. The CDR3 spells CASSAQQNTGELFF. For the CDR3, the DNA is TGTGCCAGCAGCGCCCAACAGAACACCGGGGAGCTGTTTTTT. Variable domain in full (rest from reference TRBV9 and TRBJ2-2): DSGVTQTPKHLITATGQRVTLRCSPRSGDLSVYWYQQSLDQGLQFLIQYYNGEERAKGNILERFSAQQFPDLHSELNLSSLELGDSALYFCASSAQQNTGELFFGEGSRLTVL.

The chain carries TRBV28 and TRBJ1-1; 9 bases are shared with TRBD1. The CDR3 has 14 amino acids. V shed 4 bases, J shed 3 bases, and the junction held 3 bases outside the gene matches. Germline values: CDR1 MDHEN, CDR2 SYDVKM. CDR3: CASSSGDRDTEAFF. The CDR3 DNA sequence: TGTGCCAGCAGTTCCGGGGACAGGGACACTGAAGCTTTCTTT.

The chain combines TRBV11-2 with TRBJ2-7; 9 bases align to TRBD1. This CDR3 is built from 19 residues. Germline V gene data show CDR1 as SGHAT and CDR2 as FQNNGV. The V segment lost 1 base and the J segment 0 bases; nucleotides outside the gene matches: 13. CDR3 amino acids: CASSLVRDRDGGSSYEQYF. CDR3 bases: TGTGCCAGCAGCTTAGTGAGGGACAGGGACGGAGGGAGCTCCTACGAGCAGTACTTC.

The chain uses TRBV2 and TRBJ2-2, with a possible D match to TRBD2 (5 bases). With 10 bases removed from V and 6 bases from J, the gap between germline ends came to 15 bases. The CDR3 extends over 13 amino acids. CDR1 is SNHLY, CDR2 FYNNEI, per germline. In DNA, the CDR3 is TGTGCCATCGGACTCCTAGGGTCCGGGGAGCTGTTTTTT. This gives the protein CAIGLLGSGELFF.

This clone appeared a few times. This chain joins TRBV3-1 (or the pseudogene TRBV3-2) and TRBJ2-2, with 9 bases aligning to TRBD1. The CDR3 length is 16 residues. Germline trimming cut 4 bases from V and 7 bases from J; bases unmatched to any gene: 10. Per the germline V gene, CDR1 is LGHDT and CDR2 is YNNKEL (reference sequence). The CDR3 DNA follows: TGTGCCAGCAGCCTTACTCCGGGACAGGGTGTCGGGGAGCTGTTTTTT. It encodes CASSLTPGQGVGELFF.

The rearrangement joins TRBV3-1 (or the pseudogene TRBV3-2) to TRBJ2-1; D is perhaps TRBD2 (7 bases). Trimming took off 4 bases at V and 6 bases at J, with 19 bases between the two ends. The CDR3 has 16 amino acids. The germline CDR1 and CDR2 sequences are LGHDT and YNNKEL (reference sequence). DNA for the CDR3: TGTGCCAGCAGCCCTAATGGGGGCGGGAGAGTCAATGAGCAGTTCTTC. Its translation: CASSPNGGGRVNEQFF.

This rearrangement joins TRBV28 to TRBJ1-1; the D gene is possibly TRBD1 (6 bases). The CDR3 sequence is 17 residues long. The V gene lost 2 bases and the J gene lost 0 bases, with 16 bases spanning the gap. Germline V gene sequence: CDR1 MDHEN, CDR2 SYDVKM. Here the CDR3 reads CASSLNNRAFLNTEAFF. CDR3 DNA sequence: TGTGCCAGCAGTTTAAACAACAGGGCCTTCCTGAACACTGAAGCTTTCTTT.

V usage is TRBV4-2 and J usage is TRBJ1-2; D perhaps matches TRBD1 (5 bases). Germline V CDR1 and CDR2: LGHNA, YNFKEQ. CDR3 size: 17 residues. Trimming shortened V by 1 base and J by 5 bases, and 20 bases separated the two germline ends. This CDR3 is CASSQGGVRGVAYGYTF. The CDR3 nucleotides read TGTGCCAGCAGCCAAGGGGGGGTACGAGGGGTCGCATATGGCTACACCTTC.

The chain uses TRBV18 and TRBJ2-2; D is possibly TRBD1 (6 bases). The CDR3 spans 16 residues. Germline lookup yields CDR1 KGHSH and CDR2 LQKENI. Deletions cut 4 bases from V and 2 bases from J, with 14 bases between. In DNA form, the CDR3 reads TGTGCCAGCTCACGCCTCGGACAGATAAACACCGGGGAGCTGTTTTTT. Protein sequence: CASSRLGQINTGELFF. The full variable domain, completed using reference TRBV18 and TRBJ2-2, is NAGVMQNPRHLVRRRGQEARLRCSPMKGHSHVYWYRQLPEEGLKFMVYLQKENIIDESGMPKERFSAEFPKEGPSILRIQQVVRGDSAAYFCASSRLGQINTGELFFGEGSRLTVL.

This clone is a singleton in its sample. This sequence joins TRBV6-5 and TRBJ1-5; 9 bases fit TRBD1. The CDR3 sequence is 15 residues long. Germline values: CDR1 MNHEY, CDR2 SVGAGI. Germline trimming cut 8 bases from V and 4 bases from J; bases unmatched to any gene: 9. DNA of the CDR3: TGTGCCAGCGTTCCGACGGGGACAGGGAATCAGCCCCAGCATTTT. Its protein product is CASVPTGTGNQPQHF.

The V gene is TRBV9, the J gene TRBJ2-1, with 11 bases that match TRBD2. V lost 3 bases and J lost 6; bases outside the gene matches: 5. CDR3 length: 15 residues. The germline V gene has CDR1 SGDLS and CDR2 YYNGEE. The CDR3 DNA sequence: TGTGCCAGCAGCGAACCCGGGACTAGCGGCAATGAGCAGTTCTTC. Protein product: CASSEPGTSGNEQFF.